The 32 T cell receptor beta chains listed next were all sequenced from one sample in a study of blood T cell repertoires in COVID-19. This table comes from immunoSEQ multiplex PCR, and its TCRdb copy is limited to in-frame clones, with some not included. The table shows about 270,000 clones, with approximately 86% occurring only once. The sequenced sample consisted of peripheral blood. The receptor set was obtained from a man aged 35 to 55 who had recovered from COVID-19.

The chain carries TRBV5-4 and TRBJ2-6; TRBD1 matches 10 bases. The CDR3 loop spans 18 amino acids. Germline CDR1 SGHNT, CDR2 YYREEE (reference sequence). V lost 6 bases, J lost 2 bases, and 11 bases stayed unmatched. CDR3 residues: CASTGQGGAGAGANVLTF. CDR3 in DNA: TGTGCCAGCACCGGACAGGGGGGAGCAGGGGCTGGGGCCAACGTCCTGACTTTC.

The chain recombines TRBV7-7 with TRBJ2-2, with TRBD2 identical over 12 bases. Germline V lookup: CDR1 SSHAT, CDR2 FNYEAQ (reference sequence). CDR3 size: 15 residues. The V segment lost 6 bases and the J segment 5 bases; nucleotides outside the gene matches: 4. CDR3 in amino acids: CASSPSGGATGELFF. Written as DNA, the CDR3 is TGTGCCAGCAGTCCTAGCGGGGGGGCGACCGGGGAGCTGTTTTTT.

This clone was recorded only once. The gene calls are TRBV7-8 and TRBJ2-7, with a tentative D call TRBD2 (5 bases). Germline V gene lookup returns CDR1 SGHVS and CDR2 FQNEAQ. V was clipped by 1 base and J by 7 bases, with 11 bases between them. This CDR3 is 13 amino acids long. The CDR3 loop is CASSLERKREQYF. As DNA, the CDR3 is TGTGCCAGCAGCTTAGAAAGAAAGCGGGAGCAGTACTTC.

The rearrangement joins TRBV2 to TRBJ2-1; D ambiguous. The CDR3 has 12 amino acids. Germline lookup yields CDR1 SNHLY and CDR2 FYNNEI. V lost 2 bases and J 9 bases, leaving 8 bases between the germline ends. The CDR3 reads CASSETVSEQFF. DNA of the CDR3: TGTGCCAGCAGTGAAACAGTCTCTGAGCAGTTCTTC. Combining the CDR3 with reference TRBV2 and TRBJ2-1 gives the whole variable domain EPEVTQTPSHQVTQMGQEVILRCVPISNHLYFYWYRQILGQKVEFLVSFYNNEISEKSEIFDDQFSVERPDGSNFTLKIRSTKLEDSAMYFCASSETVSEQFFGPGTRLTVL.

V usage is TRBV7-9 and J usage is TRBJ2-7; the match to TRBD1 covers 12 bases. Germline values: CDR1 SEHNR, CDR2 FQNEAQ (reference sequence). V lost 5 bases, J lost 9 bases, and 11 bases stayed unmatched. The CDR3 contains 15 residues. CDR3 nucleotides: TGTGCCAGCAGCGCGTCCGGGACAGGGGGCTTGGGGCAGTACTTC. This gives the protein CASSASGTGGLGQYF.

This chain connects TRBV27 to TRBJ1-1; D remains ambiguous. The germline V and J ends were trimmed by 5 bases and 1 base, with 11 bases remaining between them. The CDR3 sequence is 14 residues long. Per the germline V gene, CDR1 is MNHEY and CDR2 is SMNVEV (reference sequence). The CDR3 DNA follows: TGTGCCAGCAGTCCTCTGACTCCGAACACTGAAGCTTTCTTT. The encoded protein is CASSPLTPNTEAFF.

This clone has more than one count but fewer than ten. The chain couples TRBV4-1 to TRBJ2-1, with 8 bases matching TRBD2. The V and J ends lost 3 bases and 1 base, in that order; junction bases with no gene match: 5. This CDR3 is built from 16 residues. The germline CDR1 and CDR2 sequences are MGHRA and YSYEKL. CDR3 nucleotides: TGCGCCAGCAGCCAGCCCGGGACTAGGTCCTACAATGAGCAGTTCTTC. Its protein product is CASSQPGTRSYNEQFF.

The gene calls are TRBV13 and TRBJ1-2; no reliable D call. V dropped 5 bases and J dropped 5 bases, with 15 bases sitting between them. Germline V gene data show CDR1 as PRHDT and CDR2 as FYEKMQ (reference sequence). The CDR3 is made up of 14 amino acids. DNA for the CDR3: TGTGCCAGCAGCCCCTATACTTTGATTTATGGCTACACCTTC. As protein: CASSPYTLIYGYTF.

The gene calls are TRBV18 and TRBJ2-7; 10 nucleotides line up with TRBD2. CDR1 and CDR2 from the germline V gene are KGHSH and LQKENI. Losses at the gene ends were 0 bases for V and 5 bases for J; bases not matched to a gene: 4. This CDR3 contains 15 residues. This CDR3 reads CASSPPLAGAHEQYF. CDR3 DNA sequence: TGTGCCAGCTCACCACCGCTAGCGGGGGCCCACGAGCAGTACTTC.

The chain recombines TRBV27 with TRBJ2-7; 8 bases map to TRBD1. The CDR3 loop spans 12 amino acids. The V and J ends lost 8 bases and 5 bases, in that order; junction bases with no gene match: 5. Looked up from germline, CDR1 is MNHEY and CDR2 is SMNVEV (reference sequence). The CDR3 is CASHDRGNEQYF. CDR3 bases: TGTGCCAGCCACGACAGGGGCAACGAGCAGTACTTC.

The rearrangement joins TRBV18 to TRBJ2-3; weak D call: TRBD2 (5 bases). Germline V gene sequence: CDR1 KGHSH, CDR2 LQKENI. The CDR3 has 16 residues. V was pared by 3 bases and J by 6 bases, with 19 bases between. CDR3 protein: CASSPFGSRVVDTQYF. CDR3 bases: TGTGCCAGCTCACCCTTTGGGAGTCGGGTAGTTGATACGCAGTATTTT. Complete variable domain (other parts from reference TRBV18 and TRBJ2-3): NAGVMQNPRHLVRRRGQEARLRCSPMKGHSHVYWYRQLPEEGLKFMVYLQKENIIDESGMPKERFSAEFPKEGPSILRIQQVVRGDSAAYFCASSPFGSRVVDTQYFGPGTRLTVL.

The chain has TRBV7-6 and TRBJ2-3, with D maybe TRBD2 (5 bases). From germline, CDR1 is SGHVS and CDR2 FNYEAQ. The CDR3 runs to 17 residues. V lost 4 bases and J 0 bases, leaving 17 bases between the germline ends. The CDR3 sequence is CASSSPPSGDSTDTQYF. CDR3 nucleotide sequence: TGTGCCAGCAGCTCACCGCCGAGCGGAGATAGCACAGATACGCAGTATTTT.

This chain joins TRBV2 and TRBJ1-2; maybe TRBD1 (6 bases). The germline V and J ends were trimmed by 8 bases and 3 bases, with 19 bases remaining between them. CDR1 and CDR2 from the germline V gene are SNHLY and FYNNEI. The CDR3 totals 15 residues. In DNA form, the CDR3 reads TGTGCCAGCGTATGGCTTCCCACAGGGCACTATGGCTACACCTTC. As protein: CASVWLPTGHYGYTF.

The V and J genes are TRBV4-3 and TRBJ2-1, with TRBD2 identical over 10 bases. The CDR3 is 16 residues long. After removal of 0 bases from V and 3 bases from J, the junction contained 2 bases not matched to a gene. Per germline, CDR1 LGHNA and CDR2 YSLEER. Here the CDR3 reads CASSQDPSGGYNEQFF. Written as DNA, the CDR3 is TGCGCCAGCAGCCAAGATCCTAGCGGGGGCTACAATGAGCAGTTCTTC.

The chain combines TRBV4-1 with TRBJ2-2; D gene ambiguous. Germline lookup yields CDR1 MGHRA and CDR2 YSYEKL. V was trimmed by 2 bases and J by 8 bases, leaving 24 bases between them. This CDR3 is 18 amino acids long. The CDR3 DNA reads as TGCGCCAGCAGCCAAAGTGCGAGTGGTCCAGGTCGAGTAGGGGAGCTGTTTTTT. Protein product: CASSQSASGPGRVGELFF.

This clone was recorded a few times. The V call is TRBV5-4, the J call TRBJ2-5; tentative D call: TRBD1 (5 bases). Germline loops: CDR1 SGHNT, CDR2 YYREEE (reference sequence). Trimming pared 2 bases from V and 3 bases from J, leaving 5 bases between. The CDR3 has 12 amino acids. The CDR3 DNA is TGTGCCAGCAGCTTACAGGAAGAGACCCAGTACTTC. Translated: CASSLQEETQYF.

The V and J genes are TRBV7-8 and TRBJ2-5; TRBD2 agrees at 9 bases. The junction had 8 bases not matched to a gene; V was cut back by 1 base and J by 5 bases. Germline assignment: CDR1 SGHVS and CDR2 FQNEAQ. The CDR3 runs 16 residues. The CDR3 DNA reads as TGTGCCAGCAGCTTAGGTGGCGGGAGGGCCTTGGAGACCCAGTACTTC. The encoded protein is CASSLGGGRALETQYF.

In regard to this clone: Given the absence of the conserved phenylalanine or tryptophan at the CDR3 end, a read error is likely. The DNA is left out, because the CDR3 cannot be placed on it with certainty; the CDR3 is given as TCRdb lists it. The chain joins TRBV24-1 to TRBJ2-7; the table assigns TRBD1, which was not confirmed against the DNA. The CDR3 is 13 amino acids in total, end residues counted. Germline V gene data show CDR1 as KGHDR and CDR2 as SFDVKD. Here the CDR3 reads CATSVQIRDSEPL.

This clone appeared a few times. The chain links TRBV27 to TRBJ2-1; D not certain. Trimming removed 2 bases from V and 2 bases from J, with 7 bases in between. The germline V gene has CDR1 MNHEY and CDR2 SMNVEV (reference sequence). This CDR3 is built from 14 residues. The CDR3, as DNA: TGTGCCAGCAGTTTAGTCTCTCCCTACAATGAGCAGTTCTTC. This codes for CASSLVSPYNEQFF.

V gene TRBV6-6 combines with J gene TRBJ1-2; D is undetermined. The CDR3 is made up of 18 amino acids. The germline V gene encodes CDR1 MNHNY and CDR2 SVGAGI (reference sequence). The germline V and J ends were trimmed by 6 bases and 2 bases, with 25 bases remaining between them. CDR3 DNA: TGTGCCAGCAGACGAAAAATTATCCGTGGGCCCTTAAACTATGGCTACACCTTC. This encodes CASRRKIIRGPLNYGYTF.

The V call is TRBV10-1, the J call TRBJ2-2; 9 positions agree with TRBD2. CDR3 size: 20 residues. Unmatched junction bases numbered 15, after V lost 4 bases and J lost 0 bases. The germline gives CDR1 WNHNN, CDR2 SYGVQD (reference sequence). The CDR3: CASSVNWRLAGTSNTGELFF. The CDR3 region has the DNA TGCGCCAGCAGTGTGAACTGGAGGCTAGCGGGGACATCGAACACCGGGGAGCTGTTTTTT.

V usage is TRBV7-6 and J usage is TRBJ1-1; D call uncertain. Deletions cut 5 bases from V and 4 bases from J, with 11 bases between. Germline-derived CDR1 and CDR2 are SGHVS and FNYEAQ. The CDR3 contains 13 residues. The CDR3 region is CASSLSRSTEAFF. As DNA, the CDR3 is TGTGCCAGCAGCCTCTCGCGGAGCACTGAAGCTTTCTTT.

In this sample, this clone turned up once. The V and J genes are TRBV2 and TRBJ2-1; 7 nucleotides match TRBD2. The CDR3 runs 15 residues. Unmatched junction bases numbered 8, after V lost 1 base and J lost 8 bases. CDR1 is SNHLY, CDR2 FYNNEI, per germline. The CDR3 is CASSEVGGSIHEQFF. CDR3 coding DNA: TGTGCCAGCAGTGAAGTGGGCGGGAGTATCCATGAGCAGTTCTTC.

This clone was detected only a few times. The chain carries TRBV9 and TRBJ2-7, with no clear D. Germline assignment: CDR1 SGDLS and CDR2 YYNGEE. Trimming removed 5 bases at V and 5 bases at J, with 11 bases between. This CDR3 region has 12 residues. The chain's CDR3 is CASSDKPNEQYF. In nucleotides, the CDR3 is TGTGCCAGCAGTGATAAGCCTAACGAGCAGTACTTC.

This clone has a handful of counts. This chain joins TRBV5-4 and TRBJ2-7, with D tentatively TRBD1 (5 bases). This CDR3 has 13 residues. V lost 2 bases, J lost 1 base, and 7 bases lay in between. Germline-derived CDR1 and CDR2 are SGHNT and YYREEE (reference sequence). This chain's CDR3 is CASSFAGSYEQYF. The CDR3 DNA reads TGTGCCAGCAGCTTTGCAGGGTCCTACGAGCAGTACTTC.

The CDR3 DNA follows: TGTGCCACCAGTGAGGGAGGACAGGGTCGGCCAGAGACCCAGTACTTC. Amino acid sequence: CATSEGGQGRPETQYF. This sequence joins TRBV24-1 and TRBJ2-5; 8 nucleotides match TRBD1. V gave up 4 bases and J gave up 4 bases; unmatched junction bases: 10. This CDR3 has 16 residues. Germline V CDR1 and CDR2: KGHDR, SFDVKD.

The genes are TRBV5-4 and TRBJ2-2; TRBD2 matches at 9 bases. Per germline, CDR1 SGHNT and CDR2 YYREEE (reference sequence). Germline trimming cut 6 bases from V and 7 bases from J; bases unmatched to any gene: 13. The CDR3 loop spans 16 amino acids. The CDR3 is CASTRGSRGGDGELFF. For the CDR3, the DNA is TGTGCCAGCACCCGAGGTTCGCGGGGGGGTGACGGGGAGCTGTTTTTT.

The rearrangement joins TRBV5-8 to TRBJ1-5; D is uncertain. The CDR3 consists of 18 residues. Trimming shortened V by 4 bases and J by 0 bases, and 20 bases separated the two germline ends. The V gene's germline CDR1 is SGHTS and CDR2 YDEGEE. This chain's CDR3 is CASSRTSGLLNSNQPQHF. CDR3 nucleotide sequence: TGTGCCAGCAGCCGGACTTCCGGCCTTTTGAATAGCAATCAGCCCCAGCATTTT.

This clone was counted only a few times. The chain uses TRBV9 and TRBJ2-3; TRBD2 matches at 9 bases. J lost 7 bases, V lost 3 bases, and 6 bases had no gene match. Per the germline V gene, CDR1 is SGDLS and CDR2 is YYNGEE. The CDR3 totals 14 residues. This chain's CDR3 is CASSGDLAGYTQYF. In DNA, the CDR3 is TGTGCCAGCAGCGGGGACCTAGCGGGATATACGCAGTATTTT.

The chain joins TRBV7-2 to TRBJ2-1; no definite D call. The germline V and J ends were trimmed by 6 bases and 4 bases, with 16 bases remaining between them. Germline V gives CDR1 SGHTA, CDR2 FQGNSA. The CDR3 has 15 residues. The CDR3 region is CASRPYNEAYNEQFF. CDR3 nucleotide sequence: TGTGCCAGCAGACCGTACAATGAGGCTTACAATGAGCAGTTCTTC.

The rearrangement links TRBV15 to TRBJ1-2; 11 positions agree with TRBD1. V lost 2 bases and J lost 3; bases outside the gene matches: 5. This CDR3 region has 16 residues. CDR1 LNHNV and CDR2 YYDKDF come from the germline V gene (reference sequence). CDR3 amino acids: CATSRSSGQGDYGYTF. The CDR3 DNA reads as TGTGCCACCAGCAGATCCTCGGGACAGGGGGACTATGGCTACACCTTC.

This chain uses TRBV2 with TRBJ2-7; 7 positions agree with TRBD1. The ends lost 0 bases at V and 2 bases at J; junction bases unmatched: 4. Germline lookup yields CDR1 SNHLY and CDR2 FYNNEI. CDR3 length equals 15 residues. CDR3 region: CASSEAPGGTYEQYF. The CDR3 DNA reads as TGTGCCAGCAGTGAAGCGCCAGGGGGAACCTACGAGCAGTACTTC.